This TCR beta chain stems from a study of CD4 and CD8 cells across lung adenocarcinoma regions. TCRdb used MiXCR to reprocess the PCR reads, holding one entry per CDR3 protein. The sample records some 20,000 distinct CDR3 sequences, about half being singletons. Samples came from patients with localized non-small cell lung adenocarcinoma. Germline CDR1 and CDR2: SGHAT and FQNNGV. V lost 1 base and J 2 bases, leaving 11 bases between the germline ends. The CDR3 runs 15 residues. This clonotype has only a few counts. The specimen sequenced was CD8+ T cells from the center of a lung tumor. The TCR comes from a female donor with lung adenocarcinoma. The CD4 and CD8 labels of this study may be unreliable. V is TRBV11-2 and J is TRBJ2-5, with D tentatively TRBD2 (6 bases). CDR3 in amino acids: CASSLGAGPQETQYF. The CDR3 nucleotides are TGTGCCAGCAGCTTAGGTGCGGGGCCACAAGAGACCCAGTACTTC. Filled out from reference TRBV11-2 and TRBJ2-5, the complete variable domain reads EAGVAQSPRYKIIEKRQSVAFWCNPISGHATLYWYQQILGQGPKLLIQFQNNGVVDDSQLPKDRFSAERLKGVDSTLKIQPAKLEDSAVYLCASSLGAGPQETQYFGPGTRLLVL.